These 31 T cell receptor beta chains were all obtained from the same sample, sequenced in a study of blood T cell repertoires in COVID-19. Using immunoSEQ multiplex PCR, the repertoire was profiled, and TCRdb retains in-frame clones only, with some absent. Of 150,000 to 200,000 clones listed, around 85% are singletons. Sample: peripheral blood. The receptor set was obtained from a woman aged 70-85 years with acute or convalescent COVID-19.

The chain is built from TRBV11-2 and TRBJ2-3; 11 bases align to TRBD2. The trim removed 5 bases at V and 5 bases at J, leaving 6 bases unmatched. Germline V gene sequence: CDR1 SGHAT, CDR2 FQNNGV. This CDR3 region has 15 residues. The CDR3 DNA is TGTGCCAGCAGCCCCCTGGGACTAGCGGTAGATACGCAGTATTTT. Its translation: CASSPLGLAVDTQYF.

V and J are TRBV21-1 and TRBJ1-2. TRBV21-1 constitutes a pseudogene. The CDR3 extends over 15 amino acids. The chain's CDR3 is CASSKKGGDSYGYTF. CDR3 DNA sequence: TGTGCCAGCAGCAAAAAGGGAGGAGACAGCTATGGCTACACCTTC.

The rearrangement uses TRBV9 and TRBJ2-1; D might be TRBD2 (5 bases). The CDR3 extends over 15 amino acids. The germline V gene encodes CDR1 SGDLS and CDR2 YYNGEE. V was cut by 0 bases and J by 1 base, with 8 bases left in between. CDR3 nucleotides: TGTGCCAGCAGCGTAGTCGGACTTTCCTACAATGAGCAGTTCTTC. As protein: CASSVVGLSYNEQFF.

CDR3 DNA: TGTGCCAGCAGCAGCCGGGACAGGGTTTACACAGATACGCAGTATTTT. The encoded protein is CASSSRDRVYTDTQYF. The chain employs TRBV7-2 and TRBJ2-3, with 9 bases that match TRBD1. The CDR3 sequence is 16 residues long. In germline, CDR1 is SGHTA, CDR2 FQGNSA. V was clipped by 5 bases and J by 2 bases; unmatched bases: 8.

V gene TRBV6-5 combines with J gene TRBJ1-1; possibly TRBD1 for D (5 bases). The CDR3 is 15 amino acids. Trimming shortened V by 5 bases and J by 1 base, and 14 bases separated the two germline ends. In germline, CDR1 is MNHEY, CDR2 SVGAGI. CDR3 sequence: CASSPRTKANTEAFF. The CDR3 coding sequence is TGTGCCAGCAGTCCCCGGACAAAGGCGAACACTGAAGCTTTCTTT.

J is TRBJ1-1 and V is TRBV14; no reliable D call. Per the germline V gene, CDR1 is SGHDN and CDR2 is FVKESK. Trimming cost V 3 bases and J 1 base, with 15 bases left between them. The CDR3 loop spans 16 amino acids. This chain's CDR3 is CASSQLAGRWNTEAFF. In DNA, the CDR3 is TGTGCCAGCAGCCAGCTGGCAGGCCGTTGGAACACTGAAGCTTTCTTT.

The chain carries TRBV24-1 and TRBJ1-1; 9 bases match TRBD1. Germline V gene data show CDR1 as KGHDR and CDR2 as SFDVKD. The CDR3 is made up of 13 amino acids. The trim removed 3 bases at V and 7 bases at J, leaving 2 bases unmatched. The DNA of the CDR3 is TGTGCCACCAGTGATCTGGACAGGGGTGAAGCTTTCTTT. It translates to CATSDLDRGEAFF.

The chain recombines TRBV30 with TRBJ1-4; 8 bases fit TRBD1. The V and J ends lost 4 bases and 3 bases, in that order; junction bases with no gene match: 4. CDR1 and CDR2 (germline): GTSNPN, SVGIG (reference sequence). The CDR3 is 14 residues long. CDR3 DNA sequence: TGTGCCTGGACTCGGACAGGGTCTAATGAAAAACTGTTTTTT. Its protein product is CAWTRTGSNEKLFF. Supplemented by reference TRBV30 and TRBJ1-4, the full variable domain reads SQTIHQWPATLVQPVGSPLSLECTVEGTSNPNLYWYRQAAGRGLQLLFYSVGIGQISSEVPQNLSASRPQDRQFILSSKKLLLSDSGFYLCAWTRTGSNEKLFFGSGTQLSVL.

A single count supports this clone. V usage is TRBV11-3 and J usage is TRBJ2-5; 10 nucleotides agree with TRBD1. Looked up from germline, CDR1 is SGHNT and CDR2 is YENEEA. The V gene end was trimmed by 5 bases and the J gene end by 5 bases; junction bases not matched to a gene: 5. The CDR3 runs 14 residues. The CDR3 here is CASSRTGGGETQYF. CDR3 nucleotide sequence: TGTGCCAGCAGCCGGACAGGGGGAGGGGAGACCCAGTACTTC.

The chain is built from TRBV28 and TRBJ1-5, with TRBD1 matching 11 bases. The junction had 7 bases not matched to a gene; V was cut back by 5 bases and J by 4 bases. Germline loops: CDR1 MDHEN, CDR2 SYDVKM. CDR3 length: 16 residues. CDR3 loop: CASSLSGTGGNQPQHF. The CDR3 DNA reads as TGTGCCAGCAGTCTTTCCGGGACAGGGGGTAATCAGCCCCAGCATTTT.

The chain carries TRBV6-2 or TRBV6-3 and TRBJ1-5; 10 bases match TRBD1. CDR1 and CDR2 (germline): MNHEY, SVGEGT. The CDR3 contains 16 residues. V gave up 5 bases and J gave up 2 bases; unmatched junction bases: 6. CDR3 bases: TGTGCCAGCAGTCCGACAGGGGGCCGTGGCAATCAGCCCCAGCATTTT. Amino acid sequence: CASSPTGGRGNQPQHF.

The rearrangement links TRBV7-3 to TRBJ1-1, with a weak D call TRBD1 (5 bases). The CDR3 consists of 16 residues. Trimming cost V 2 bases and J 1 base, with 14 bases left between them. CDR1 is SGHTA, CDR2 FQGTGA, per germline. CDR3: CASSLDGAAGNTEAFF. The CDR3 region has the DNA TGTGCCAGCAGCTTAGATGGGGCAGCGGGGAACACTGAAGCTTTCTTT. Drawing the rest from reference TRBV7-3 and TRBJ1-1, the complete variable domain is GAGVSQTPSNKVTEKGKYVELRCDPISGHTALYWYRQSLGQGPEFLIYFQGTGAADDSGLPNDRFFAVRPEGSVSTLKIQRTERGDSAVYLCASSLDGAAGNTEAFFGQGTRLTVV.

The rearrangement uses TRBV4-3 and TRBJ1-4, with 8 bases matching TRBD1. Germline trimming cut 4 bases from V and 5 bases from J; bases unmatched to any gene: 3. Germline V gene lookup returns CDR1 LGHNA and CDR2 YSLEER. The length of the CDR3 is 14 residues. CDR3 amino acids: CASSPDRVNEKLFF. The CDR3, as DNA: TGCGCCAGCAGCCCGGACAGGGTGAATGAAAAACTGTTTTTT.

The chain couples TRBV20-1 to TRBJ2-1; 14 bases agree with TRBD2. CDR3 size: 19 residues. Germline CDR1 reads DFQATT; CDR2 reads SNEGSKA (reference sequence). J was trimmed by 3 bases and V by 3 bases; bases with no gene match: 13. The CDR3 region has the DNA TGCAGTGCTAGTGATCCGGGACTAGCGGGAGATGTATTCTACAATGAGCAGTTCTTC. Its protein is CSASDPGLAGDVFYNEQFF.

DNA of the CDR3: TGCGCCAGCAGCAGAGGACAGGGACCTGCCGAGCAGTACTTC. It translates to CASSRGQGPAEQYF. The genes are TRBV5-1 and TRBJ2-7; the match to TRBD1 covers 8 bases. The CDR3 covers 14 residues. J lost 6 bases, V lost 4 bases, and 9 bases had no gene match. Germline lookup yields CDR1 SGHRS and CDR2 YFSETQ.

This rearrangement joins TRBV5-1 to TRBJ2-7, with D possibly being TRBD2 (5 bases). Germline V gene sequence: CDR1 SGHRS, CDR2 YFSETQ. V shed 6 bases and J shed 2 bases, with 18 bases lying between them. The CDR3 runs 15 residues. Written as DNA, the CDR3 is TGCGCCAGCACAATGAACCCCGGGAACACCTACGAGCAGTACTTC. Residues: CASTMNPGNTYEQYF. Looking up the rest from reference TRBV5-1 and TRBJ2-7 gives the full variable domain: KAGVTQTPRYLIKTRGQQVTLSCSPISGHRSVSWYQQTPGQGLQFLFEYFSETQRNKGNFPGRFSGRQFSNSRSEMNVSTLELGDSALYLCASTMNPGNTYEQYFGPGTRLTVT.

The J gene is TRBJ1-2, the V gene TRBV5-4; 9 positions match TRBD1. With 4 bases clipped from V and 4 bases from J, the junction kept 5 bases outside the gene matches. Germline loops: CDR1 SGHNT, CDR2 YYREEE (reference sequence). The CDR3 totals 14 residues. The CDR3 DNA reads as TGTGCCAGCAGCCAGGGACAGGGAGGCTATGGCTACACCTTC. Amino acid sequence: CASSQGQGGYGYTF.

V is TRBV5-1 and J is TRBJ2-2, with 9 nucleotides matching TRBD1. CDR3 length: 15 residues. In germline, CDR1 is SGHRS, CDR2 YFSETQ. With V trimmed by 4 bases and J by 4 bases, 5 bases remained unmatched. CDR3 residues: CASSLKTGGTGELFF. DNA for the CDR3: TGCGCCAGCAGCCTCAAGACAGGGGGCACCGGGGAGCTGTTTTTT.

The genes are TRBV30 and TRBJ1-1; no reliable D call. Germline values: CDR1 GTSNPN, CDR2 SVGIG (reference sequence). This CDR3 spans 11 amino acids. V lost 4 bases and J lost 6, with 9 bases in between. The CDR3: CAWTLWPEAFF. The CDR3 region has the DNA TGTGCCTGGACGTTATGGCCTGAAGCTTTCTTT.

The gene calls are TRBV18 and TRBJ1-1; 7 nucleotides match TRBD1. The CDR3 has 16 amino acids. Trimming cost V 2 bases and J 1 base; bases outside gene matches: 7. Germline loops: CDR1 KGHSH, CDR2 LQKENI. The CDR3: CASSPSQGGGNTEAFF. CDR3 in DNA: TGTGCCAGCTCACCATCGCAAGGGGGCGGGAACACTGAAGCTTTCTTT.

This clone showed up just a few times. The chain recombines TRBV12-3 or TRBV12-4 with TRBJ2-5, with D uncertain. CDR3 length equals 13 residues. Trimming removed 2 bases at V and 2 bases at J, with 6 bases between. CDR3 amino acids: CASSLRSQETQYF. DNA of the CDR3: TGTGCCAGCAGTTTACGGTCGCAAGAGACCCAGTACTTC.

The chain joins TRBV5-1 to TRBJ2-1; TRBD2 matches at 11 bases. Germline V CDR1 and CDR2: SGHRS, YFSETQ. The V segment lost 7 bases and the J segment 0 bases; nucleotides outside the gene matches: 3. The CDR3 runs 15 residues. The CDR3 region is CASGTSGYSYNEQFF. The CDR3 bases are TGCGCCAGCGGGACTAGCGGATACTCCTACAATGAGCAGTTCTTC. The full variable domain, completed using reference TRBV5-1 and TRBJ2-1, is KAGVTQTPRYLIKTRGQQVTLSCSPISGHRSVSWYQQTPGQGLQFLFEYFSETQRNKGNFPGRFSGRQFSNSRSEMNVSTLELGDSALYLCASGTSGYSYNEQFFGPGTRLTVL.

This chain links TRBV27 with TRBJ2-7, with D tentatively TRBD2 (7 bases). The germline CDR1 and CDR2 sequences are MNHEY and SMNVEV (reference sequence). The CDR3 contains 12 residues. The V end was cut by 7 bases, the J end by 7 bases, with 14 bases between. The CDR3 DNA reads as TGTGCCAGCATTGCGGGGGCTGGTGAGCAGTACTTC. This sequence encodes CASIAGAGEQYF.

In its sample, this clone was seen once. V and J are TRBV19 and TRBJ2-1, with 8 bases matching TRBD1. Losses at the gene ends were 4 bases for V and 9 bases for J; bases not matched to a gene: 8. Germline V gives CDR1 LNHDA, CDR2 SQIVND (reference sequence). The length of the CDR3 is 14 residues. CDR3 bases: TGTGCCAGTAGTACCCAAGTGACAGGGGTTGAGCAGTTCTTC. Encoded protein: CASSTQVTGVEQFF.

This rearrangement joins TRBV6-5 to TRBJ1-6; TRBD1 matches at 8 bases. Germline V gives CDR1 MNHEY, CDR2 SVGAGI. V trimming: 8 bases; J trimming: 10 bases; junction bases outside the gene matches: 4. This CDR3 comprises 12 residues. The CDR3 reads CASGGTGSPLHF. CDR3 nucleotides: TGTGCCAGCGGAGGGACAGGATCACCCCTCCACTTT.

V gene TRBV19 combines with J gene TRBJ1-6; weak D call: TRBD1 (6 bases). This CDR3 is built from 15 residues. CDR1 and CDR2 from the germline V gene are LNHDA and SQIVND (reference sequence). The V gene lost 5 bases and the J gene lost 8 bases, with 16 bases spanning the gap. Here the CDR3 reads CASSSGQNLYSPLHF. The CDR3, as DNA: TGTGCCAGTAGTTCTGGACAGAACCTATATTCACCCCTCCACTTT.

The chain recombines TRBV7-9 with TRBJ2-3; D not certain. The V end was cut by 5 bases, the J end by 4 bases, with 13 bases between. Germline V gene lookup returns CDR1 SEHNR and CDR2 FQNEAQ (reference sequence). This CDR3 is built from 14 residues. The CDR3 sequence is CASSPRNGPDTQYF. The CDR3 DNA sequence: TGTGCCAGCAGCCCAAGAAATGGCCCAGATACGCAGTATTTT.

The chain links TRBV30 to TRBJ1-2; D gene ambiguous. In germline, CDR1 is GTSNPN, CDR2 SVGIG (reference sequence). CDR3 size: 14 residues. The V end lost 2 bases, the J end lost 3 bases, and 13 bases lay between the germline ends. The CDR3 DNA sequence: TGTGCCTGGAGTTCTGAGGGTCCGGACTATGGCTACACCTTC. Translation gives CAWSSEGPDYGYTF. The complete variable domain, with remaining parts taken from reference TRBV30 and TRBJ1-2, reads SQTIHQWPATLVQPVGSPLSLECTVEGTSNPNLYWYRQAAGRGLQLLFYSVGIGQISSEVPQNLSASRPQDRQFILSSKKLLLSDSGFYLCAWSSEGPDYGYTFGSGTRLTVV.

This chain links TRBV6-1 with TRBJ2-2; 12 positions match TRBD2. This CDR3 is 17 amino acids long. V lost 4 bases and J lost 0; bases outside the gene matches: 3. CDR1 is MNHNS, CDR2 SASEGT, per germline. The CDR3 coding sequence is TGTGCCAGCAGTGGGACTAGCGGGATCACGAACACCGGGGAGCTGTTTTTT. Its protein product is CASSGTSGITNTGELFF.

The chain recombines TRBV7-9 with TRBJ2-1; TRBD2 aligns across 10 bases. There are 15 residues in the CDR3. CDR1 and CDR2 from the germline V gene are SEHNR and FQNEAQ (reference sequence). J gave up 8 bases and V 7 bases, and 11 bases lay outside the gene matches. The CDR3 here is CASKIQRGGVDEQFF. The CDR3, as DNA: TGTGCCAGCAAAATCCAGCGGGGGGGCGTGGATGAGCAGTTCTTC.

This rearrangement joins TRBV7-6 to TRBJ2-1, with 7 bases that match TRBD2. From germline, CDR1 is SGHVS and CDR2 FNYEAQ. This CDR3 is 16 amino acids long. The ends lost 4 bases at V and 7 bases at J; junction bases unmatched: 13. CDR3 amino acids: CASSSAGRTGGNEQFF. The CDR3 bases are TGTGCCAGCAGCTCGGCCGGGAGGACGGGCGGGAATGAGCAGTTCTTC.